These 2 T cell receptor beta chains share one sample of origin, sequenced in a study of regulatory T cells in long-lasting Graves disease. According to the study, TCR beta libraries were built with iRepertoire HTBI primers and CDR3-region Arm-PCR. TCRdb processed the multiplex PCR reads anew with MiXCR; each CDR3 protein has one entry. The table lists around 250,000 distinct CDR3 sequences, about 20% of them singletons, with around 13% in the top ten. Time point here: newly diagnosed GD, antithyroid drugs for less than 3 months. TCR sequences were obtained from RNA taken from PBMCs. This sample also appeared in a second study, on T cells in Graves' hyperthyroidism and ophthalmopathy.

Sequenced material: peripheral blood mononuclear cells (PBMCs), taken at new diagnosis, from a patient treated with antithyroid drugs. These receptor sequences come from a woman in her thirties with Graves disease.

This clonotype was found many times. The J gene is TRBJ2-3, the V gene TRBV2; 7 positions agree with TRBD2. With V trimmed by 7 bases and J by 1 base, 11 bases remained unmatched. CDR1 is SNHLY and CDR2 is FYNNEI in the germline V gene. This CDR3 spans 16 amino acids. The CDR3 region has the DNA TGTGCCAGCACCTACGTGCGGGGGTCCGGCACAGATACGCAGTATTTT. Its translation: CASTYVRGSGTDTQYF. Full variable domain (missing parts from reference TRBV2 and TRBJ2-3): EPEVTQTPSHQVTQMGQEVILRCVPISNHLYFYWYRQILGQKVEFLVSFYNNEISEKSEIFDDQFSVERPDGSNFTLKIRSTKLEDSAMYFCASTYVRGSGTDTQYFGPGTRLTVL.

Concerning this clonotype itself: A far larger clone is one base from this, pointing to a likely read error. Lacking the conserved final phenylalanine or tryptophan, this CDR3 likely reflects a read error. The chain uses TRBV7-9 and TRBJ1-1; tentatively, D is TRBD1 (5 bases). CDR3 size: 14 residues. The germline CDR1 and CDR2 sequences are SEHNR and FQNEAQ (reference sequence). Deletions cut 10 bases from V and 0 bases from J, with 15 bases between. The CDR3 bases are TGTGCCACTTGGGGGGTCCCCATGAACACTGAAGCTTTCTCT. It is translated as CATWGVPMNTEAFS.